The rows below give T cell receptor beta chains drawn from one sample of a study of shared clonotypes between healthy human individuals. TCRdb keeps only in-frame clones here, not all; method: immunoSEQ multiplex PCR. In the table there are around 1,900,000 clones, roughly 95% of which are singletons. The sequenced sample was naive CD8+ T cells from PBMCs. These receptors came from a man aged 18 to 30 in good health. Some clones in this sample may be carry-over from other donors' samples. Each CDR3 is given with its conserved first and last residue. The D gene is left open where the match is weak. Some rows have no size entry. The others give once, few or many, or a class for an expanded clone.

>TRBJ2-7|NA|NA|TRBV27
TGTGCCAGCAGTCCGAATAGCTACGAGCAGTACTTC
CASSPNSYEQYF
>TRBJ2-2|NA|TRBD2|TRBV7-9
TGTGCCAGCAGCTTTGCTAGCGGGAGGTCAACCGGGGAGCTGTTTTTT
CASSFASGRSTGELFF
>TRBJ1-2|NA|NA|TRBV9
TGTGCCAGCAGCGTAAGCGGGGGCTATGGCTACACCTTC
CASSVSGGYGYTF
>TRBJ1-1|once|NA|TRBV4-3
TGCGCCAGCAGCCAAGATGGGGCGCGGACTGAAGCTTTCTTT
CASSQDGARTEAFF
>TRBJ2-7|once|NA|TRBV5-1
TGCGCCAGCAGCTTGGCCGCGACAGGCTCCTACGAGCAGTACTTC
CASSLAATGSYEQYF
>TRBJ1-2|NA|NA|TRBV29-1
TGCAGCGTTGAGACCCACAGGTTAGCTAACTATGGCTACACCTTC
CSVETHRLANYGYTF
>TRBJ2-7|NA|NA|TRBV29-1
TGCAGCGTTGAAGAGAGGGGGAGGGGGTACGAGCAGTACTTC
CSVEERGRGYEQYF
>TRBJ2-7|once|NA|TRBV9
TGTGCCAGCAGCGTAGATCAGGTGTCCTACGAGCAGTACTTC
CASSVDQVSYEQYF
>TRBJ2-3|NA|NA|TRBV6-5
TGTGCCAGCAGCCCCCGGACAGATAGCACAGATACGCAGTATTTT
CASSPRTDSTDTQYF
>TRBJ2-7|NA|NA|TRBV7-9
TGTGCCAGCAGCATAAAACTCGGTTACGAGCAGTACTTC
CASSIKLGYEQYF
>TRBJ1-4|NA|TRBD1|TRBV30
TGTGCCTGGCAAGACAGGGGTTGGGAAAAACTGTTTTTT
CAWQDRGWEKLFF
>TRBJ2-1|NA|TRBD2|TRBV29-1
TGCAGCGTTGATTTCGCGGGAGGATTCAATGAGCAGTTCTTC
CSVDFAGGFNEQFF
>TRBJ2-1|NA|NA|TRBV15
TGTGCCACCAGGGGGACCGCAAGTGAGCAGTTCTTC
CATRGTASEQFF
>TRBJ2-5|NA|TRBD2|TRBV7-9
TGTGCCAGCAGCCCAAAGACTAGCGGGAGGAGAGAGACCCAGTACTTC
CASSPKTSGRRETQYF
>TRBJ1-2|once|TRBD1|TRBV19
TGTGCCAGTAGTATACCTGGTTGGGACAGAGATGGCTACACCTTC
CASSIPGWDRDGYTF
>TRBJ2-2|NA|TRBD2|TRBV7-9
TGTGCCAGCAGCCCTGCTCGACTAGCGGCCGGGGAGCTGTTTTTT
CASSPARLAAGELFF
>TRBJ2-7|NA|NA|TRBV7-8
TGTGCCAGCAGCTCCAGACAGGTTTACGAGCAGTACTTC
CASSSRQVYEQYF